The following is a TCR beta chain sequence with its context. Its antigen is unidentified. Treatment indicated: approximately 9-day PBMC culture with coronavirus spike peptide pools or control peptides (ViraFEST assay). Every well contained over 1.5 million PBMCs, which were grown with 10 IU/ml IL-2 and approximately 9.4 ug/ml peptide pools. The CDR3 contains 14 residues. The germline V gene has CDR1 DFQATT and CDR2 SNEGSKA (reference sequence). Unmatched junction bases numbered 1, after V lost 0 bases and J lost 5 bases. This entry belongs to a study of vaccination and CD4 T cells after COVID-19. Study information: Post-vaccination samples were procured at a median of approximately 72 days following dose two (range 14 to 241). Cells received overlapping spike peptides from SARS-CoV-2, HCoV-NL63, HCoV-OC43 and HCoV-229E as stimulation.

The assay that was used to sequence DNA from cultured CD4+ T cells was the Oncomine TCR Beta short-read assay. TCRdb re-analysed the PCR reads in MiXCR, keeping a single row per CDR3 protein. Of more than 15,000 distinct CDR3 sequences in the sample, around 47% were seen once. Whole-study results and caveats: Convalescent patients had a median around 90% of post-vaccine SARS-CoV-2-reactive clones that were detected only after vaccination, not before it.

The sequence derives from a human donor who had recovered from COVID-19. The rearrangement links TRBV20-1 to TRBJ2-1; 10 bases align to TRBD2. Sequencing input: CD4+ T cells from blood, cultured in vitro. The CDR3 DNA reads as TGCAGTGCTAGAGAAGGGACTAGCGACAATGAGCAGTTCTTC. This encodes CSAREGTSDNEQFF.